The source of this T cell receptor beta chain is a study of T cells in Graves' hyperthyroidism and ophthalmopathy. Whole-study context: Once the initial diagnosis was made, peripheral blood was obtained before any treatment.

TCR beta CDR3 region amplification was performed from RNA transcripts. The HTBI set primed first-round TCR CDR3 RT-PCR. TCRdb re-called the multiplex PCR reads through MiXCR, storing one row per CDR3 protein. The sample consists of about 360,000 distinct CDR3 sequences, approximately 15% of them appearing once. At least ten counts were recorded for this clonotype. As yet, its antigen is unknown. Findings and caveats of the study: Among thyroid clonotypes expanded above 0.001, most also appeared in blood.

The receptor comes from a man aged 30-40 years with Graves' hyperthyroidism that later progressed to Graves' ophthalmopathy. Sequencing used blood.

The CDR3 coding sequence is TGTGCCAGCAGTTTCGGCCTCGAGCAGTACTTC. It is translated as CASSFGLEQYF. The chain joins TRBV12-3 or TRBV12-4 to TRBJ2-7; D uncertain. The CDR3 has 11 residues. Trimming took off 3 bases at V and 6 bases at J, with 6 bases between the two ends.